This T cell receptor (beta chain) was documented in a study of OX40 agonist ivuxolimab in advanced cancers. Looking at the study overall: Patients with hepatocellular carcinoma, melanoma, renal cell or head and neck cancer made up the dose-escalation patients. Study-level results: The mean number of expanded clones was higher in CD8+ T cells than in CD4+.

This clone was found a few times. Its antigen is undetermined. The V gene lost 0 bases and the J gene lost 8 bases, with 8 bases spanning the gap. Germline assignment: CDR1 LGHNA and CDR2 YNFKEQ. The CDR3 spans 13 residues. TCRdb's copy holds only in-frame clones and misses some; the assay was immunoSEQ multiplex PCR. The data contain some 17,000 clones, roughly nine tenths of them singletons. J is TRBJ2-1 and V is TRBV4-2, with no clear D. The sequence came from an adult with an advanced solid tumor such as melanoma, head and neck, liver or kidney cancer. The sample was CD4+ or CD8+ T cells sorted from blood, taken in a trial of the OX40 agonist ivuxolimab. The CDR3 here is CASSQDLLDEQFF. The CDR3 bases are TGTGCCAGCAGCCAAGATTTGCTAGATGAGCAGTTCTTC.